The T cell receptor beta chain described here comes from a study of blood T cell repertoires in COVID-19. Study in general: Samples of COVID-19 (acute and convalescent) were obtained from the United States, Italy and Spain. Sources were T cells, B-cell-depleted T cells, or PBMCs; the material itself was cDNA or gDNA.

The CDR3 spans 15 residues. V trimming: 6 bases; J trimming: 4 bases; junction bases outside the gene matches: 9. Germline values: CDR1 MNHEY, CDR2 SVGAGI. The repertoire was sequenced with immunoSEQ multiplex PCR; TCRdb's copy has only in-frame clones and lacks some. The table lists 250,000 to 300,000 clones, approximately 85% of them singletons. Sequencing was performed on peripheral blood. This chain links TRBV6-5 with TRBJ2-3, with 8 bases fitting TRBD2. The clonotype originates from a woman in her seventies with acute or convalescent COVID-19. The CDR3 region has the DNA TGTGCCAGCAGGATACTAGCGCGGGGGGCAGATACGCAGTATTTT. Its translation: CASRILARGADTQYF.